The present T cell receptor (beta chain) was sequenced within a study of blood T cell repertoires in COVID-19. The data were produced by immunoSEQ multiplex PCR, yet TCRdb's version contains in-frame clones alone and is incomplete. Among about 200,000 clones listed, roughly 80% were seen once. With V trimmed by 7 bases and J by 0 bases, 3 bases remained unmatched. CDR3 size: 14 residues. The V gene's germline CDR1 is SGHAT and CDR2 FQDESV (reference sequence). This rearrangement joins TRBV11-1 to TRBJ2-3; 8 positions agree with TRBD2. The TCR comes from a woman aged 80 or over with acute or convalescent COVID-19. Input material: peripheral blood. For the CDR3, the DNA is TGTGCCAGCAATAGCGGGGTTAGCACAGATACGCAGTATTTT. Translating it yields CASNSGVSTDTQYF.